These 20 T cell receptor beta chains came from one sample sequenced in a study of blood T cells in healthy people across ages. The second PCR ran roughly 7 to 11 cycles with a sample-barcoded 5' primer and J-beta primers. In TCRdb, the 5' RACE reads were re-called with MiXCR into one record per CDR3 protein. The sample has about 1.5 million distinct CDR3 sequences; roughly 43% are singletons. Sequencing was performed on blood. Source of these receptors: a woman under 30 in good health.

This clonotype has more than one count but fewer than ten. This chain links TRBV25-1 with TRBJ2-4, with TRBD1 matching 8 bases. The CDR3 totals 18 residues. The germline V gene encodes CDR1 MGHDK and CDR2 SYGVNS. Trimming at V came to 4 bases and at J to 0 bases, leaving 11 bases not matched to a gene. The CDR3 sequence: CASSAAGGNLLAKNIQYF. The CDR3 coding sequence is TGTGCCAGCAGTGCTGCAGGGGGCAACCTACTAGCCAAAAACATTCAGTACTTC.

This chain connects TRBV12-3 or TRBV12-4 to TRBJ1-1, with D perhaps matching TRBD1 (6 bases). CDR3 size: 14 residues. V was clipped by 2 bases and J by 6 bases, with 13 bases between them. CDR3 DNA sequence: TGTGCCAGCAGTTTAATGAGGGGGACTTCTGAAGCTTTCTTT. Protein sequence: CASSLMRGTSEAFF.

The CDR3: CASSFLQGRSGNEQYF. The CDR3 nucleotides read TGTGCCAGCAGCTTTCTTCAAGGACGGTCGGGCAATGAGCAGTACTTC. V gene TRBV7-2 combines with J gene TRBJ2-7; D is uncertain. Trimming pared 3 bases from V and 7 bases from J, leaving 22 bases between. CDR1 and CDR2 (germline): SGHTA, FQGNSA. The CDR3 spans 16 residues.

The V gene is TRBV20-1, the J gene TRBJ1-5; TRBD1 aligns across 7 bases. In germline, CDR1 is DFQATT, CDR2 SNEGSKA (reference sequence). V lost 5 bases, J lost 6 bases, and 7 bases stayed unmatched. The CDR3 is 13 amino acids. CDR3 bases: TGCAGTGCTGGCTCAGGGGGAGGTCAGCCCCAGCATTTT. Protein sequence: CSAGSGGGQPQHF.

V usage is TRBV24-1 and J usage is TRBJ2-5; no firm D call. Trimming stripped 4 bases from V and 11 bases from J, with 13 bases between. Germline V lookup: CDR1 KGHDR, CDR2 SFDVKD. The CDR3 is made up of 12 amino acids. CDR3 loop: CATSDPGTEQYF. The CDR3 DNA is TGTGCCACCAGTGACCCTGGCACTGAGCAGTACTTC.

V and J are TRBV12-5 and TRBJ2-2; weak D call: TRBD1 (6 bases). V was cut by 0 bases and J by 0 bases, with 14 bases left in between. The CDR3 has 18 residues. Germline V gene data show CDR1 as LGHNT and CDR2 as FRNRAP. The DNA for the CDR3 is TGTGCTAGTGGTTTGGTGACCTGGGACACCACGAACACCGGGGAGCTGTTTTTT. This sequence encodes CASGLVTWDTTNTGELFF.

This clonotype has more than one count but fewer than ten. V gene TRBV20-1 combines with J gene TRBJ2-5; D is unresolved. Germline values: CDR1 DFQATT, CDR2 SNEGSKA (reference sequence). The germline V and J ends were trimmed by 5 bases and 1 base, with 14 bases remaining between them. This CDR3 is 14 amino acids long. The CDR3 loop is CSAPAVRSQETQYF. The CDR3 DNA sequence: TGCAGTGCTCCGGCGGTCAGGAGCCAAGAGACCCAGTACTTC.

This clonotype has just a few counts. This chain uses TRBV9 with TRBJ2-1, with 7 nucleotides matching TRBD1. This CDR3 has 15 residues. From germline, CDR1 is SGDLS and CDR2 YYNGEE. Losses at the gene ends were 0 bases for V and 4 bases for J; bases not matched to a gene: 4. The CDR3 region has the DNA TGTGCCAGCAGCGTAGAGGCAGGGGGATACAATGAGCAGTTCTTC. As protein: CASSVEAGGYNEQFF.

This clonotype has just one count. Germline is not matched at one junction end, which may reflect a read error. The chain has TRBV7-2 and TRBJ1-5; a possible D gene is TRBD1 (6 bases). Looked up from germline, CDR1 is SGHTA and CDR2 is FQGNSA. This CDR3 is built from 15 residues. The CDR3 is CVSSLEGGFGQPQHF. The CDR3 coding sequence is TGTGTCAGCAGCTTAGAGGGGGGCTTCGGTCAGCCCCAGCATTTT.

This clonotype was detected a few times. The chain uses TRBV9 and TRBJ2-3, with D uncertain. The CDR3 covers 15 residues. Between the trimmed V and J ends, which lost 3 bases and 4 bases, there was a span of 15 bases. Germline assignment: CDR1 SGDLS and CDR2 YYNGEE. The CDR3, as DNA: TGTGCCAGCAGCGAGTATAGGTTTGTGGCAGATACGCAGTATTTT. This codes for CASSEYRFVADTQYF.

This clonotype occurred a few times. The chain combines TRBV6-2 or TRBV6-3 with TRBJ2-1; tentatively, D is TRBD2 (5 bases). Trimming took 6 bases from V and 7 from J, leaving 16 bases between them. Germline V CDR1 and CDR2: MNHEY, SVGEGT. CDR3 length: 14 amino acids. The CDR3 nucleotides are TGTGCCAGCAGATATGGAGGAAGCAGGAATGAGCAGTTCTTC. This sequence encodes CASRYGGSRNEQFF.

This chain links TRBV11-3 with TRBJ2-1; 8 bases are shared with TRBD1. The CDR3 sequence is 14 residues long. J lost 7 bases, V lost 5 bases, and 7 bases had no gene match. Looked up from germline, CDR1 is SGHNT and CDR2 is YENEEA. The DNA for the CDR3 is TGTGCCAGCAGCAATGGACAGGGAATGAATGAGCAGTTCTTC. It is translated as CASSNGQGMNEQFF.

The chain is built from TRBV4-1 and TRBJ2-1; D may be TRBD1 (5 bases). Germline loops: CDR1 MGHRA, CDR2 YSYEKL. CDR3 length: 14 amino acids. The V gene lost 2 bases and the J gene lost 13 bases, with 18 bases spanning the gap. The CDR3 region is CASSQQGRQETQFF. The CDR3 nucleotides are TGCGCCAGCAGCCAACAGGGTCGGCAAGAGACCCAGTTCTTC.

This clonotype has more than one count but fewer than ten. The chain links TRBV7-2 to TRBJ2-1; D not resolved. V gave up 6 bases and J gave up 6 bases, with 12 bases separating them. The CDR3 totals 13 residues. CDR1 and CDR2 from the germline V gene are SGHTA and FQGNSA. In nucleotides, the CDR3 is TGTGCCAGCAGGTCCGGCGGATCCAATGAGCAGTTCTTC. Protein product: CASRSGGSNEQFF.

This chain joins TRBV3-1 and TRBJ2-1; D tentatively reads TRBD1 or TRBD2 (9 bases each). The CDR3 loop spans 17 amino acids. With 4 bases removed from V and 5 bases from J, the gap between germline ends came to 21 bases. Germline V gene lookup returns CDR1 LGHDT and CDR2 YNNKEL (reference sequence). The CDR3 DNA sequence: TGTGCCAGCAGCCCGCCTAGCGGGACAGGGAGGAACAATGAGCAGTTCTTC. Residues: CASSPPSGTGRNNEQFF.

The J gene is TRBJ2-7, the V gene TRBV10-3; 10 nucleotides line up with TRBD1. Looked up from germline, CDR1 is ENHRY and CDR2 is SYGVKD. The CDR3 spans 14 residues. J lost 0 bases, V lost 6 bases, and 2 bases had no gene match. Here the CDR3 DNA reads TGTGCCATCAGGGGGACAGGGGTCTCCTACGAGCAGTACTTC. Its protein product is CAIRGTGVSYEQYF.

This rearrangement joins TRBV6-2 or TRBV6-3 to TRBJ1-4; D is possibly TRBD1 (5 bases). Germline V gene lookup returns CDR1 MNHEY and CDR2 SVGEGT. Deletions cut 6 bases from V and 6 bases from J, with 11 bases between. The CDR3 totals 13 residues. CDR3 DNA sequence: TGTGCCAGCAGACCTCGGGACCATGAAAAACTGTTTTTT. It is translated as CASRPRDHEKLFF.

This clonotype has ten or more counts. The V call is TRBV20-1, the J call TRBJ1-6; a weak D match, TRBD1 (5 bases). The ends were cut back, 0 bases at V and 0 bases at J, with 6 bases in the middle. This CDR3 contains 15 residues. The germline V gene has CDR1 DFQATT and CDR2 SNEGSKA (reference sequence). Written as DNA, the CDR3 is TGCAGTGCTAGAGAAGGGACCTCCTATAATTCACCCCTCCACTTT. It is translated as CSAREGTSYNSPLHF.

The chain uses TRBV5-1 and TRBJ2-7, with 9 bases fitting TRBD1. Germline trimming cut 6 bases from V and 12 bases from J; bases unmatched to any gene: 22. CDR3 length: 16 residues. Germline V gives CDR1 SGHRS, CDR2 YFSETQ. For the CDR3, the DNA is TGCGCCAGCACTTGGAGGGGACAGGGAAGTTTGGAGACCCGGTACTTC. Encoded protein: CASTWRGQGSLETRYF.

CDR3 region: CASGLQASGYNEQFF. CDR3 nucleotides: TGTGCTAGTGGTTTGCAGGCTAGCGGATACAATGAGCAGTTCTTC. The V call is TRBV12-5, the J call TRBJ2-1, with 7 nucleotides matching TRBD2. After removal of 2 bases from V and 4 bases from J, the junction contained 5 bases not matched to a gene. CDR1 and CDR2 (germline): LGHNT, FRNRAP. This CDR3 is 15 amino acids long.